The TCR beta chain under discussion was sequenced for a study of neurological immune-mediated disorders. Overall study results and limits: CDR3 amino acid sequences of expanded clones were not shared across subjects, a result suggesting private repertoires in all groups.

Time point defined: longitudinal time-point 1 (baseline). The unsorted libraries originated from 2 million PBMCs that had been stored at -80 C. Sequencing runs each generated in excess of 190 million TCR-beta sequences derived from 15-18 subjects. TCRdb re-derived calls from the 5' RACE reads in MiXCR, one entry per CDR3 protein. The sample yields 71,000 or so distinct CDR3 sequences, roughly 15% seen once. This clonotype was seen repeatedly, ten times or more. Antigen unknown. The sequencing sample was made of PBMCs. The sequence was obtained from a female donor with HTLV-1-associated myelopathy (HAM/TSP).

The CDR3: CASSEPPGGSVVDTGELFF. The CDR3 nucleotides read TGTGCCAGCAGCGAACCCCCGGGGGGGTCCGTGGTAGACACCGGGGAGCTGTTTTTT. The chain employs TRBV9 and TRBJ2-2; TRBD2 aligns across 8 bases. Germline trimming cut 3 bases from V and 3 bases from J; bases unmatched to any gene: 16. Germline assignment: CDR1 SGDLS and CDR2 YYNGEE. The CDR3 spans 19 residues. Full variable domain (outside the CDR3, taken from reference TRBV9 and TRBJ2-2): DSGVTQTPKHLITATGQRVTLRCSPRSGDLSVYWYQQSLDQGLQFLIQYYNGEERAKGNILERFSAQQFPDLHSELNLSSLELGDSALYFCASSEPPGGSVVDTGELFFGEGSRLTVL.